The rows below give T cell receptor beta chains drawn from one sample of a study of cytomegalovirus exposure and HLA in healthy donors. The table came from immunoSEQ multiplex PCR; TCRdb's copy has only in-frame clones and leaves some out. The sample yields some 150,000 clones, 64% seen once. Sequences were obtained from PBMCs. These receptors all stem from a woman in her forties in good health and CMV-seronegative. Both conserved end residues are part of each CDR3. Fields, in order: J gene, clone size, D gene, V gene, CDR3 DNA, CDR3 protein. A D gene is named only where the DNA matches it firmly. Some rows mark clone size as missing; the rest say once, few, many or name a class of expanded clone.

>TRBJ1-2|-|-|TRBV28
TGTGCCAGCAGTTTATCGGGGAGCTATGGCTACACCTTC
CASSLSGSYGYTF
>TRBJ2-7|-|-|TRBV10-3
TGTGCCATCAGTGAGGAGGTGGGGCCGAGCTCCTACGAGCAGTACTTC
CAISEEVGPSSYEQYF
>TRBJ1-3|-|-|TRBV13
TGTGCCAGCAGCTTAGGACAGTCGAGCTCTGGAAACACCATATATTTT
CASSLGQSSSGNTIYF
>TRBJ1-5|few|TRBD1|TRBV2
TGTGCCAGCACTAGGACTACGGGACAGGGTAGCAATCAGCCCCAGCATTTT
CASTRTTGQGSNQPQHF
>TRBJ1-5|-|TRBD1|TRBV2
TGTGCCAGCAGCCTGGACAGGGGAAACAATCAGCCCCAGCATTTT
CASSLDRGNNQPQHF
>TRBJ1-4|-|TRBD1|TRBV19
TGTGCCAGTAGTATACGAGACAGGGGTAATGAAAAACTGTTTTTT
CASSIRDRGNEKLFF
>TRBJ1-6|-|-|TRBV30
TGTGCCTGGAGCGACACCAATTCACCCCTCCACTTT
CAWSDTNSPLHF
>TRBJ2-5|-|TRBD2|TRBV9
TGTGCCAGCAGCTCCTCCAGCGGGGGGGCAGAGACCCAGTACTTC
CASSSSSGGAETQYF
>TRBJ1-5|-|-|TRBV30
TGTGCCTGGAGTGTACGGGGGGGCAGGTATTTCAATCAGCCCCAGCATTTT
CAWSVRGGRYFNQPQHF
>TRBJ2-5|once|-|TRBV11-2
TGTGCCAGCAGCTTAATGGGGACTCCGCAAGAGACCCAGTACTTC
CASSLMGTPQETQYF
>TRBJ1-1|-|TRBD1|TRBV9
TGTGCCGGCAGCGCCCGCGGACAGGGGGTCGGCACTGAAGCTTTCTTT
CAGSARGQGVGTEAFF
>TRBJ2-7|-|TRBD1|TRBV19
TGTGCCAGTAGTAGGGCCGGGACAGGCTACGAGCAGTACTTC
CASSRAGTGYEQYF
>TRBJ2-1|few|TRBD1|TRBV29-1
TGCAGCGTTGCGGGACAGGGGGGCGGCAATGAGCAGTTCTTC
CSVAGQGGGNEQFF
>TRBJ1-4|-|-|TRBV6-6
TGTGCCAGCAAGTCTAGGACAGAGAATGAAAAACTGTTTTTT
CASKSRTENEKLFF
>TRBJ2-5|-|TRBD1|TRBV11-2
TGTGCCAGCAGCTTGGAGTCCGGGACAGGGGAAGAGACCCAGTACTTC
CASSLESGTGEETQYF